This TCR beta chain was obtained from a study of T cell responses to AZD1222 COVID-19 vaccine. Data came from immunoSEQ multiplex PCR; TCRdb stores just in-frame clones and leaves some out. The data show tens of thousands of clones, around 90% seen once. Deletions cut 0 bases from V and 7 bases from J, with 13 bases between. This CDR3 region has 15 residues. The V gene's germline CDR1 is SGHAT and CDR2 FQNNGV. The source of this sequence is an adult who received the AZD1222 COVID-19 vaccine. V usage is TRBV11-2 and J usage is TRBJ1-5; D gene unclear. Here the sequenced sample was peripheral blood, taken 28 days after the second AZD1222 dose. The CDR3 is CASSLDPSVGQPQHF. CDR3 coding DNA: TGTGCCAGCAGCTTAGATCCAAGTGTGGGGCAGCCCCAGCATTTT.